This TCR beta chain stems from a study of cytomegalovirus exposure and HLA in healthy donors. V lost 4 bases and J lost 5, with 9 bases in between. The germline V gene encodes CDR1 SGHNT and CDR2 YYREEE (reference sequence). The CDR3 has 13 residues. The primer mix had 60 Vbeta and 13 Jbeta primers. Clones were sequenced by immunoSEQ multiplex PCR, and TCRdb holds only the in-frame ones, with some missing. The table has approximately 59,000 clones, 78% seen once. The TCR comes from a girl under 18 in good health and CMV-seropositive. This rearrangement joins TRBV5-4 to TRBJ2-2; D is ambiguous. Sequencing used PBMCs. The CDR3 DNA reads TGTGCCAGCAGCATGAAGGAGACCGGGGAGCTGTTTTTT. Residues: CASSMKETGELFF. Using reference TRBV5-4 and TRBJ2-2 for the parts outside the CDR3, the full variable domain is ETGVTQSPTHLIKTRGQQVTLRCSSQSGHNTVSWYQQALGQGPQFIFQYYREEENGRGNFPPRFSGLQFPNYSSELNVNALELDDSALYLCASSMKETGELFFGEGSRLTVL.